This T cell receptor (beta chain) was recovered during a study of shared clonotypes between healthy human individuals. Study background: The study used three CD4 naive, three CD4 memory, two CD8 naive and one CD8 memory plate per donor.

With 0 bases removed from V and 4 bases from J, the gap between germline ends came to 8 bases. Germline assignment: CDR1 SGHDT and CDR2 YYEEEE. CDR3 size: 13 residues. The table came from immunoSEQ multiplex PCR; TCRdb's copy has only in-frame clones and leaves some out. The data show about 2.4 million clones, 90% to 95% seen once. Sequencing input: naive CD4+ T cells sorted from blood. Subset defined: CD45RA+ positively selected. This sequence joins TRBV5-6 and TRBJ2-7, with D tentatively TRBD1 (5 bases). The clonotype comes from a man aged 18 to 29 in good health. The CDR3 bases are TGTGCCAGCAGCTTGGAGTCAGGGTACGAGCAGTACTTC. Residues: CASSLESGYEQYF.